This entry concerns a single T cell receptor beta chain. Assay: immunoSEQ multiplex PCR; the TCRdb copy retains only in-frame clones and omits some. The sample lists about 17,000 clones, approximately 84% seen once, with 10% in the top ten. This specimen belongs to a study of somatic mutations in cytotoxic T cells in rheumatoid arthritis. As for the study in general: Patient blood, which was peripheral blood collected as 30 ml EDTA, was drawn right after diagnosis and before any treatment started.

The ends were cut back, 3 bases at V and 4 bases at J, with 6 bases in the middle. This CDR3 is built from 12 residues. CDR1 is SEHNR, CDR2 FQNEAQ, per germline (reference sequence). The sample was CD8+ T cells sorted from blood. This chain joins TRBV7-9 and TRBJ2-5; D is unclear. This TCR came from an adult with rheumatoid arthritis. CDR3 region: CASSFSSETQYF. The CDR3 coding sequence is TGTGCCAGCAGCTTCTCTTCAGAGACCCAGTACTTC.